This passage covers 19 T cell receptor beta chains from one sample sequenced in a study of PD-L1 blockade in urothelial cancer. The repertoire was sequenced with immunoSEQ multiplex PCR; TCRdb's copy has only in-frame clones and lacks some. Of tens of thousands of clones in the sample, about four fifths were seen once. As to time point: pretreatment peripheral blood. The material was PBMCs, obtained around atezolizumab (anti-PD-L1) treatment. The receptors were sampled from a man between 60 and 75 years old with urothelial cancer.

This clone turned up a few times. This chain joins TRBV5-6 and TRBJ1-2, with D possibly TRBD1 on 5 matching bases. The ends were cut back, 0 bases at V and 6 bases at J, with 12 bases in the middle. The CDR3 has 14 residues. From germline, CDR1 is SGHDT and CDR2 YYEEEE. The chain's CDR3 is CASSLDRRRDGYTF. DNA of the CDR3: TGTGCCAGCAGCTTGGACAGGCGGAGGGATGGCTACACCTTC. The whole variable domain, filled in from reference TRBV5-6 and TRBJ1-2, reads DAGVTQSPTHLIKTRGQQVTLRCSPKSGHDTVSWYQQALGQGPQFIFQYYEEEERQRGNFPDRFSGHQFPNYSSELNVNALLLGDSALYLCASSLDRRRDGYTFGSGTRLTVV.

CDR3 amino acids: CASSDTPGQGALEQFF. The CDR3 nucleotides read TGTGCCAGCAGTGACACGCCGGGACAGGGGGCGCTTGAACAGTTCTTC. This chain links TRBV6-4 with TRBJ2-1; 12 bases line up with TRBD1. Germline lookup yields CDR1 MRHNA and CDR2 SNTAGT. The CDR3 consists of 16 residues. V was clipped by 2 bases and J by 13 bases; unmatched bases: 12.

The chain is built from TRBV7-9 and TRBJ2-4; D is unclear. The germline gives CDR1 SEHNR, CDR2 FQNEAQ (reference sequence). Between the trimmed V and J ends, which lost 0 bases and 0 bases, there was a span of 6 bases. There are 15 residues in the CDR3. The CDR3 DNA is TGTGCCAGCAGCTTAGCCAGTCTAGCCAAAAACATTCAGTACTTC. Translating gives CASSLASLAKNIQYF.

The V call is TRBV6-6, the J call TRBJ2-3; the D is unclear. V was cut by 1 base and J by 3 bases, with 8 bases left in between. The germline CDR1 and CDR2 sequences are MNHNY and SVGAGI (reference sequence). The CDR3 length is 14 residues. The CDR3 sequence is CASSYYQATDTQYF. The CDR3 nucleotides are TGTGCCAGCAGTTACTACCAGGCAACAGATACGCAGTATTTT.

The chain carries TRBV28 and TRBJ1-4; 8 bases are a match to TRBD1. The germline V gene encodes CDR1 MDHEN and CDR2 SYDVKM. This CDR3 is built from 16 residues. V gave up 7 bases and J gave up 8 bases; unmatched junction bases: 15. The CDR3 is CASTSGGAVGGEKLFF. CDR3 DNA sequence: TGTGCCAGCACCTCAGGGGGCGCGGTGGGGGGGGAAAAACTGTTTTTT.

This chain joins TRBV7-3 and TRBJ1-1; 7 nucleotides match TRBD1. Germline CDR1 reads SGHTA; CDR2 reads FQGTGA. V was pared by 4 bases and J by 3 bases, with 5 bases of the junction left unmatched. The CDR3 has 14 amino acids. The CDR3 DNA is TGTGCCAGCAGCTCTGAGGGGGCTGACACTGAAGCTTTCTTT. Protein product: CASSSEGADTEAFF.

This clone was seen a handful of times. CDR3: CASSFWTGDNSPLHF. The CDR3 region has the DNA TGTGCCAGCAGTTTCTGGACGGGAGATAATTCACCCCTCCACTTT. The chain combines TRBV27 with TRBJ1-6, with unresolved D. The germline V and J ends were trimmed by 3 bases and 5 bases, with 11 bases remaining between them. This CDR3 has 15 residues. Germline CDR1 reads MNHEY; CDR2 reads SMNVEV (reference sequence).

This chain joins TRBV11-2 and TRBJ1-1, with 9 bases aligning to TRBD1. The CDR3 is 13 residues long. The J segment lost 12 bases and the V segment lost 0 bases, leaving 5 bases of the junction unmatched. Germline V CDR1 and CDR2: SGHAT, FQNNGV. The CDR3, as DNA: TGTGCCAGCAGCTTAGATCGGGACAGGGTCTCTTTCTTT. Protein sequence: CASSLDRDRVSFF. Using reference TRBV11-2 and TRBJ1-1 for the parts outside the CDR3, the full variable domain is EAGVAQSPRYKIIEKRQSVAFWCNPISGHATLYWYQQILGQGPKLLIQFQNNGVVDDSQLPKDRFSAERLKGVDSTLKIQPAKLEDSAVYLCASSLDRDRVSFFGQGTRLTVV.

The chain employs TRBV28 and TRBJ2-6; 8 bases align to TRBD2. J gave up 0 bases and V 6 bases, and 7 bases lay outside the gene matches. The CDR3 spans 17 residues. CDR1 and CDR2 (germline): MDHEN, SYDVKM. The chain's CDR3 is CASSSGGLYSGANVLTF. CDR3 DNA sequence: TGTGCCAGCAGCTCGGGGGGGCTATACTCTGGGGCCAACGTCCTGACTTTC.

The chain combines TRBV5-6 with TRBJ2-7; no reliable D call. This CDR3 is 15 amino acids long. CDR1 and CDR2 (germline): SGHDT, YYEEEE. V was pared by 0 bases and J by 4 bases, with 14 bases between. The CDR3 is CASSLVGDSHYEQYF. For the CDR3, the DNA is TGTGCCAGCAGCTTGGTCGGCGACTCCCATTACGAGCAGTACTTC.

V usage is TRBV5-1 and J usage is TRBJ2-5, with 11 bases fitting TRBD2. V dropped 4 bases and J dropped 2; count of bases not matched to a gene: 4. Germline V CDR1 and CDR2: SGHRS, YFSETQ. The CDR3 spans 15 residues. The CDR3 sequence: CASSIRTSGQETQYF. The CDR3 DNA reads TGCGCCAGCAGCATTCGGACTAGCGGGCAAGAGACCCAGTACTTC. Using reference TRBV5-1 and TRBJ2-5 for the parts outside the CDR3, the full variable domain is KAGVTQTPRYLIKTRGQQVTLSCSPISGHRSVSWYQQTPGQGLQFLFEYFSETQRNKGNFPGRFSGRQFSNSRSEMNVSTLELGDSALYLCASSIRTSGQETQYFGPGTRLLVL.

This chain links TRBV10-2 with TRBJ2-7; D perhaps matches TRBD1 (6 bases). This CDR3 region has 13 residues. V was pared by 5 bases and J by 3 bases, with 11 bases between. The germline V gene encodes CDR1 WSHSY and CDR2 SAAADI. Written as DNA, the CDR3 is TGCGCCAGCAGTAATACAGGGAACTACGAGCAGTACTTC. Translated, it gives CASSNTGNYEQYF.

This clone occurred a few times. The chain joins TRBV29-1 to TRBJ1-1, with TRBD1 matching over 7 bases. V lost 4 bases and J lost 11; bases outside the gene matches: 4. There are 10 residues in the CDR3. CDR1 is SQVTM and CDR2 is ANQGSEA in the germline V gene. CDR3 nucleotide sequence: TGCAGCGTTGTCACAGGGGTCGCTTTCTTT. This gives the protein CSVVTGVAFF.

The chain joins TRBV29-1 to TRBJ2-7, with D unclear. The germline CDR1 and CDR2 sequences are SQVTM and ANQGSEA. CDR3 length equals 12 residues. V lost 0 bases and J 2 bases, leaving 5 bases between the germline ends. Here the CDR3 reads CSVEESTYEQYF. In DNA form, the CDR3 reads TGCAGCGTTGAAGAATCAACCTACGAGCAGTACTTC.

The CDR3 sequence is CASSLVFGGGGTDTQYF. The CDR3 coding sequence is TGTGCCAGCAGCTTAGTGTTCGGGGGTGGAGGCACAGATACGCAGTATTTT. The rearrangement links TRBV7-9 to TRBJ2-3, with D possibly matching TRBD2 (6 bases). Germline assignment: CDR1 SEHNR and CDR2 FQNEAQ (reference sequence). The CDR3 has 17 amino acids. V dropped 1 base and J dropped 1 base, with 15 bases sitting between them.

The chain has TRBV21-1 and TRBJ2-2; the table's D gene call, TRBD2, was not cross checked with the DNA. TRBV21-1 is described as a pseudogene. The CDR3 covers 14 residues. Here the CDR3 DNA reads TGTGCCAGCAGTCCAGGGAGGGGCACCGGGGAGCTGTTTTTT. Translation: CASSPGRGTGELFF.

The chain couples TRBV5-4 to TRBJ1-1; no definite D call. Deletions cut 3 bases from V and 4 bases from J, with 16 bases between. Germline V gene sequence: CDR1 SGHNT, CDR2 YYREEE (reference sequence). The CDR3 has 15 residues. The CDR3 here is CASSSYNWEVTEAFF. Written as DNA, the CDR3 is TGTGCCAGCAGCTCATATAATTGGGAGGTCACTGAAGCTTTCTTT.

This chain uses TRBV28 with TRBJ1-5; D might be TRBD1 (6 bases). V was clipped by 10 bases and J by 5 bases, with 12 bases between them. Germline loops: CDR1 MDHEN, CDR2 SYDVKM. CDR3 length equals 12 residues. CDR3 nucleotide sequence: TGTGCCACCCAAACAGGGTATCAGCCCCAGCATTTT. Its protein product is CATQTGYQPQHF.

The chain couples TRBV6-5 to TRBJ2-2; TRBD2 is a possible D gene (5 bases). CDR3 size: 14 residues. The V gene's germline CDR1 is MNHEY and CDR2 SVGAGI. Between the trimmed V and J ends, which lost 6 bases and 4 bases, there was a span of 12 bases. The CDR3 sequence: CASRGSGSTGELFF. In nucleotides, the CDR3 is TGTGCCAGCAGAGGGAGTGGGTCCACCGGGGAGCTGTTTTTT.